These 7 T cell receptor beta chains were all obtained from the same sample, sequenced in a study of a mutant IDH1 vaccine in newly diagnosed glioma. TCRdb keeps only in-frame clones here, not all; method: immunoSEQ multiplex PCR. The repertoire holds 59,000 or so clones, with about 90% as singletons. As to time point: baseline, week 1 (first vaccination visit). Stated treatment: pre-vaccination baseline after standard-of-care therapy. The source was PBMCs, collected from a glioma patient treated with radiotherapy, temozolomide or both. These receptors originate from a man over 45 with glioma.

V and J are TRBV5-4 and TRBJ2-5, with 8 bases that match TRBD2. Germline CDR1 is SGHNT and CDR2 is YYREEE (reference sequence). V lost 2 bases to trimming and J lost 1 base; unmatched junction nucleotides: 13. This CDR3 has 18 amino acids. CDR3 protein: CASSFGGRSLSAQETQYF. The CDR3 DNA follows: TGTGCCAGCAGCTTCGGCGGGAGGTCCCTTTCAGCCCAAGAGACCCAGTACTTC.

The CDR3 loop is CASNDGRAYEQYF. For the CDR3, the DNA is TGTGCCAGCAATGACGGGAGGGCCTACGAGCAGTACTTC. The V gene is TRBV5-4, the J gene TRBJ2-7; 8 positions agree with TRBD2. CDR1 is SGHNT and CDR2 is YYREEE in the germline V gene (reference sequence). This CDR3 has 13 amino acids. The V segment lost 6 bases and the J segment 2 bases; nucleotides outside the gene matches: 4.

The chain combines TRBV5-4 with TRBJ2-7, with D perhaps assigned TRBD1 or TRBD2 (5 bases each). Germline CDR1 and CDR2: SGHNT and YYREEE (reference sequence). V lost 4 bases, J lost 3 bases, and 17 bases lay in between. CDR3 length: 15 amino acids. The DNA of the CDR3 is TGTGCCAGCAGCGGGGCGAGGGGCGCATTCTACGAGCAGTACTTC. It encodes CASSGARGAFYEQYF.

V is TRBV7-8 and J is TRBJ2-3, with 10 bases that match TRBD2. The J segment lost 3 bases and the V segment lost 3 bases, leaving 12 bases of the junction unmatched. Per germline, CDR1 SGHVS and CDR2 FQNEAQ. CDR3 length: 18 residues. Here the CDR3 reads CASSFSLGSGGVTDTQYF. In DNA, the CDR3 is TGTGCCAGCAGCTTCTCCCTTGGAAGCGGGGGGGTAACAGATACGCAGTATTTT.

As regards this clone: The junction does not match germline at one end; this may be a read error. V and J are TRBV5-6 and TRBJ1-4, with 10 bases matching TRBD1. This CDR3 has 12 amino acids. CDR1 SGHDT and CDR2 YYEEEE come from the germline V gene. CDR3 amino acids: CASSVSSGTGVF. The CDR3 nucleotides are TGTGCCAGCAGTGTTAGCTCCGGGACAGGGGTCTTT.

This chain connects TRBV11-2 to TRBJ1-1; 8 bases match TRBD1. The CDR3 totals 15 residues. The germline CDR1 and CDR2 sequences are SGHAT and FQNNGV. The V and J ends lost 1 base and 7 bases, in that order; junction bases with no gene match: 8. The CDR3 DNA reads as TGTGCCAGCAGCTTAGTAGTTCAGGGGGCGGGTGAAGCTTTCTTT. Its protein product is CASSLVVQGAGEAFF.

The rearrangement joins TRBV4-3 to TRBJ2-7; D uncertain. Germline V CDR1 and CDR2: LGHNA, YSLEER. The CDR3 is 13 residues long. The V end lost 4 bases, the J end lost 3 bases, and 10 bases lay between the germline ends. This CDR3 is CASSLSPGYEQYF. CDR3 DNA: TGCGCCAGCAGCCTAAGCCCCGGCTACGAGCAGTACTTC.